This TCR beta chain was recorded in a study of blood T cell repertoires in COVID-19 (dated by TCRdb to the early 2020s). General notes on the study: Samples from collaborators originated in the United States, Italy and Spain and spanned both the acute and convalescent phases of COVID-19. The prospective study material was composed of cDNA or gDNA derived from T cells, B-cell-depleted T cells, or PBMCs. The sample metadata nearly always contained a de-identified subject ID, COVID-19 status, age in years and sex. HLA class I and class II types, where available, came from metadata supplied by the sample provider rather than from assay-based typing. Deeply sampled blood TCRbeta repertoires from subjects exposed to, actively infected with, or recovered from COVID-19 were included in the dataset. The samples were drawn from two sources: the first 160 participants of the ongoing ImmuneRACE study, and 950 to 1,500 subjects contributed by 6 global collaborators. The repertoires were released in a freely available public database intended as a resource for research on the immune response to SARS-CoV-2.

Comments on this clone: The clone's antigen remains unknown. No per-base quality is available; no much larger clone lies one base away.

The research as a whole found: How much clinical and demographic metadata was included differed by source and by participant, and the metadata was provided uncurated.

The immunoSEQ Assay, a bias-controlled multiplex PCR, was used to amplify TCRbeta CDR3 regions from genomic DNA. In the source study's methods: Nucleated cell counts per sample were estimated from amplification of reference gene primers within the assay. Sequence reads were collapsed and filtered to measure the absolute abundance of every unique TCRbeta CDR3 rearrangement. For each sample, productive Simpson clonality was calculated as the square root of Simpson's diversity index over productive rearrangements. In TCRdb, the immuneACCESS table is reduced to in-frame sequences with V and J assigned. These tables do not hold every clone; where another copy was compared, an unresolved V gene accounts for under half, and the others remain unexplained. The DNA was the basis for D and trimming; V, J and clone size are from that table. For this sample there are roughly 26,000 clones; 92% appear just once. The ten largest make up approximately 2.9% of the sample.

Whole blood was collected in K2EDTA tubes by collaborating institutions according to the institutions' own protocols. Collaborator samples were shipped for TCRbeta analysis as frozen whole blood, isolated PBMCs, or DNA extracted from either sample type. This receptor was identified in a human donor in a cohort sampled during active COVID-19. Sequencing used peripheral blood.

The DNA sequence is given as TGTGCCAGCATCCCTAGGGGTAGCGGGGTTTGGGTACCCTACAATGAGCAGTTCTTC. Its translation reads: CASIPRGSGVWVPYNEQFF. In this chain, TRBV5-6 is recombined with TRBJ2-1, and 8 junctional nucleotides match TRBD2. The germline V and J ends show losses of 6 bases and 2 bases respectively, and no gene match explains 19 bases of the junction. CDR1 and CDR2 are drawn from the germline V gene: SGHDT, YYEEEE. Measured from the cysteine to the phenylalanine, the CDR3 is 19 residues long. The read is trimmed to its CDR3 DNA, 57 bases read in frame from base 1.